These 10 T cell receptor beta chains share one sample of origin, sequenced in a study of CD8 T cells in ankylosing spondylitis. TCRdb reanalysed the 5' RACE reads using MiXCR and keeps one entry per CDR3 protein. The sample shows 150,000 to 200,000 distinct CDR3 sequences, roughly 18% of them seen only once. The specimen was blood, either unsorted or a sorted T cell fraction (not recorded which). These TCRs come from a male donor aged 10-35 years with ankylosing spondylitis or in good health (not recorded which).

V and J are TRBV7-8 and TRBJ1-1; a weak D match, TRBD1 (5 bases). The germline V gene has CDR1 SGHVS and CDR2 FQNEAQ. The CDR3 has 16 amino acids. The ends were cut back, 7 bases at V and 2 bases at J, with 20 bases in the middle. The CDR3 DNA sequence: TGTGCCAGCAACTCAGCCGAGGGTAGGGGAAACACTGAAGCTTTCTTT. Its protein product is CASNSAEGRGNTEAFF.

This clonotype was observed at least ten times. V gene TRBV5-6 combines with J gene TRBJ1-1; D is unclear. Germline loops: CDR1 SGHDT, CDR2 YYEEEE. The CDR3 is made up of 12 amino acids. The V and J ends lost 1 base and 8 bases respectively, with 9 bases between them. The CDR3 nucleotides are TGTGCCAGCAGCTTGAGAGCACGCGAAGCTTTCTTT. Its protein product is CASSLRAREAFF. The whole variable domain, filled in from reference TRBV5-6 and TRBJ1-1, reads DAGVTQSPTHLIKTRGQQVTLRCSPKSGHDTVSWYQQALGQGPQFIFQYYEEEERQRGNFPDRFSGHQFPNYSSELNVNALLLGDSALYLCASSLRAREAFFGQGTRLTVV.

This clonotype was counted a single time. This CDR3 is CASTRTSDKRSYEQYV. For the CDR3, the DNA is TGCGCCAGCACCCGGACTAGCGACAAACGCTCCTACGAGCAGTACGTC. This chain links TRBV10-1 with TRBJ2-7; 9 bases map to TRBD2. V lost 7 bases, J lost 0 bases, and 10 bases stayed unmatched. The CDR3 runs to 16 residues. CDR1 WNHNN and CDR2 SYGVQD come from the germline V gene (reference sequence).

The chain is built from TRBV4-2 and TRBJ2-1; D possibly corresponds to TRBD2 (5 bases). The V gene lost 0 bases and the J gene lost 0 bases, with 9 bases spanning the gap. CDR3 length: 16 amino acids. The V gene's germline CDR1 is LGHNA and CDR2 YNFKEQ. The chain's CDR3 is CASSQDRRVSYNEQFF. For the CDR3, the DNA is TGTGCCAGCAGCCAAGATAGGCGGGTCTCCTACAATGAGCAGTTCTTC.

This clonotype was picked up many times. In nucleotides, the CDR3 is TGTGCCAGCAGCCGCCTTGGCGGGAGTACCACAGATACGCAGTATTTT. Translation gives CASSRLGGSTTDTQYF. The chain has TRBV12-3 or TRBV12-4 and TRBJ2-3; TRBD2 matches at 7 bases. This CDR3 is built from 16 residues. V dropped 6 bases and J dropped 2; count of bases not matched to a gene: 11.

This clonotype has ten or more counts. CDR3 region: CSVDRRGTGELFF. CDR3 DNA sequence: TGCAGCGTTGATAGAAGGGGCACCGGGGAGCTGTTTTTT. This chain connects TRBV29-1 to TRBJ2-2; D possibly corresponds to TRBD1 (5 bases). The germline V and J ends were trimmed by 3 bases and 4 bases, with 9 bases remaining between them. The CDR3 contains 13 residues. The germline gives CDR1 SQVTM, CDR2 ANQGSEA.

This clonotype was recorded many times. The J gene is TRBJ1-2, the V gene TRBV5-1; 9 nucleotides match TRBD1. The CDR3 covers 15 residues. CDR1 is SGHRS, CDR2 YFSETQ, per germline. V was pared by 0 bases and J by 3 bases, with 3 bases of the junction left unmatched. CDR3 protein: CASSLEGQGYYGYTF. The CDR3, as DNA: TGCGCCAGCAGCTTGGAGGGACAGGGTTACTATGGCTACACCTTC.

This clonotype was seen at least ten times. The CDR3 DNA reads as TGCGCCAGCAGCCAAGTAGCGGGAGTGGGGAATGAGCAGTTCTTC. This encodes CASSQVAGVGNEQFF. The rearrangement uses TRBV4-1 and TRBJ2-1; 9 bases fit TRBD2. This CDR3 has 15 amino acids. Trimming cost V 1 base and J 7 bases; bases outside gene matches: 5. The germline V gene encodes CDR1 MGHRA and CDR2 YSYEKL.

The chain has TRBV20-1 and TRBJ1-1, with D tentatively TRBD1 (5 bases). Germline lookup yields CDR1 DFQATT and CDR2 SNEGSKA (reference sequence). The CDR3 extends over 11 amino acids. The ends were cut back, 5 bases at V and 7 bases at J, with 11 bases in the middle. The CDR3 region is CSAFRVDEAFF. The CDR3 DNA follows: TGCAGTGCTTTCAGGGTTGATGAAGCTTTCTTT.

This clonotype was seen repeatedly, ten times or more. The gene calls are TRBV2 and TRBJ1-6; maybe TRBD1 (5 bases). The CDR3 is 15 residues long. The V end was cut by 3 bases, the J end by 9 bases, with 15 bases between. CDR1 and CDR2 from the germline V gene are SNHLY and FYNNEI. The CDR3 protein is CASSEIPGDFSPLHF. The CDR3 region has the DNA TGTGCCAGCAGTGAGATACCGGGGGATTTTTCACCCCTCCACTTT.